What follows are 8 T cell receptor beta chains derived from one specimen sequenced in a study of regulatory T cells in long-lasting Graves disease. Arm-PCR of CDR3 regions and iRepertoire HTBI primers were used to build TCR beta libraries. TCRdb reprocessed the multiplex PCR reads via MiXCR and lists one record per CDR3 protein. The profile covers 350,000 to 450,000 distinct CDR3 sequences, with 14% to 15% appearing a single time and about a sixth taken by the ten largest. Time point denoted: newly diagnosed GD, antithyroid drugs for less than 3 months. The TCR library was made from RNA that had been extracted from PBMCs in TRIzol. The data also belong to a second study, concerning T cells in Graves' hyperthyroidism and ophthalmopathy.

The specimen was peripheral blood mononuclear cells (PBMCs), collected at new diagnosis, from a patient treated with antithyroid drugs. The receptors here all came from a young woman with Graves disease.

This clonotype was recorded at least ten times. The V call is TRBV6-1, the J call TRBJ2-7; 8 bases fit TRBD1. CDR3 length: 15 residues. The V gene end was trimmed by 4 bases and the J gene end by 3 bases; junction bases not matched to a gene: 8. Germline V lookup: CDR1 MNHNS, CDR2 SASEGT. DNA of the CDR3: TGTGCCAGCAGTGTCCAGGGGGCTGGCGGCTACGAGCAGTACTTC. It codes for CASSVQGAGGYEQYF.

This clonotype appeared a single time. In nucleotides, the CDR3 is TGTGCCAGCAGCTTAGGGGCAGTGGACATCGGTGGGCAGTACTTC. Protein sequence: CASSLGAVDIGGQYF. The chain links TRBV11-2 to TRBJ2-3; possible D gene TRBD1, 5 bases. The end of the DNA aligns better with TRBJ2-7, so the J call may be wrong. The germline V gene has CDR1 SGHAT and CDR2 FQNNGV. The CDR3 totals 15 residues.

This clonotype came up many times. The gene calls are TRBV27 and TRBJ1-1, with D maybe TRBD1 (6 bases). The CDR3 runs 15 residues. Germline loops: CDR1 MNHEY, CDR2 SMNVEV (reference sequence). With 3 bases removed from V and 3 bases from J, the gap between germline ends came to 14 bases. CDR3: CASSLNGQSHTEAFF. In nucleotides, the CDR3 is TGTGCCAGCAGTTTGAACGGACAGTCCCACACTGAAGCTTTCTTT.

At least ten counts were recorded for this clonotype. This CDR3 is CASSRDRGTYEQYF. CDR3 coding DNA: TGTGCCAGCAGCCGGGACAGGGGAACATACGAGCAGTACTTC. This chain connects TRBV7-9 to TRBJ2-7; 10 bases line up with TRBD1. With 5 bases clipped from V and 4 bases from J, the junction kept 5 bases outside the gene matches. CDR3 length: 14 amino acids. Looked up from germline, CDR1 is SEHNR and CDR2 is FQNEAQ (reference sequence).

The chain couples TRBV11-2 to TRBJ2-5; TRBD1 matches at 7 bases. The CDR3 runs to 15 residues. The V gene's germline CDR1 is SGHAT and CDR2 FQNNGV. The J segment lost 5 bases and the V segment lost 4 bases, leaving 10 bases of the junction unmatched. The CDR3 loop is CASSSGGASTETQYF. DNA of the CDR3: TGTGCCAGCAGCTCAGGGGGAGCATCCACGGAGACCCAGTACTTC.

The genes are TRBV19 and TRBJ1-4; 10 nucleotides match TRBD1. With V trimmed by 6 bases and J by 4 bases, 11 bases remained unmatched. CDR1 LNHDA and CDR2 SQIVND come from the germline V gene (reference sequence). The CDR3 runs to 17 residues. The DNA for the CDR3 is TGTGCCAGTAGCTTGACAGGGGGCGTCCCGATTAATGAAAAACTGTTTTTT. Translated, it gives CASSLTGGVPINEKLFF.

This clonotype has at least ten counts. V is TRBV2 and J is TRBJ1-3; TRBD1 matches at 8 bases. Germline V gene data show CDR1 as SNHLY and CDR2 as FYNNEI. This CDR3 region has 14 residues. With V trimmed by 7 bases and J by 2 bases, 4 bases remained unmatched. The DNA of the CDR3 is TGTGCCAGCACCGAGACAGGGGCTGGAAACACCATATATTTT. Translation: CASTETGAGNTIYF. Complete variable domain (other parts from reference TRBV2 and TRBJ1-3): EPEVTQTPSHQVTQMGQEVILRCVPISNHLYFYWYRQILGQKVEFLVSFYNNEISEKSEIFDDQFSVERPDGSNFTLKIRSTKLEDSAMYFCASTETGAGNTIYFGEGSWLTVV.

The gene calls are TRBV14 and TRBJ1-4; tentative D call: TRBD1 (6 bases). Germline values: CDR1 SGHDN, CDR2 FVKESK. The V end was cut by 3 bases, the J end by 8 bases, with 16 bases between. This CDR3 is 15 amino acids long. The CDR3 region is CASSQNGQIGEKLFF. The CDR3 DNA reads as TGTGCCAGCAGCCAGAATGGACAGATCGGAGAAAAACTGTTTTTT.